The rows below give T cell receptor beta chains drawn from one sample of a study of graft-versus-host responses after intestinal transplantation. The assay was immunoSEQ multiplex PCR, and TCRdb's table has in-frame clones only and misses some. Of about 24,000 clones in the sample, approximately 85% were seen once. The sequencing used PBMCs, collected around 14 months after intestinal transplant. The receptors were sampled from a human patient who received an intestinal transplant, so some T cells may come from the graft donor. The conserved cysteine and the conserved F or W are not part of the CDR3 here. Clone size is shown for a subset of rows, as once, few, many or a class of expanded clone.

CDR3aa	v_gene	j_gene	abundance
ASSFTGLAAIYNEQF	TRBV5-4	TRBJ2-1	few
ASTSGRILNTGELF	TRBV19	TRBJ2-2	few
ASSLGTGGWGYT	TRBV7-9	TRBJ1-2	few
ASSLGLGVSDTGELF	TRBV5-1	TRBJ2-2	-
ASSPGLRGETQY	TRBV11-2	TRBJ2-5	-
ASSLEGLPNNEQF	TRBV7-9	TRBJ2-1	-
ASSRDRREQY	TRBV6-6	TRBJ2-7	few
ASSQRTSGRTDTQY	TRBV4-2	TRBJ2-3	-
ASSLRLAVTDTQY	TRBV27	TRBJ2-3	-
ASSIAGIRYEQY	TRBV19	TRBJ2-7	-
ASSHPGSQTHQESPLH	TRBV2	TRBJ1-6	-
ASYRGNTGELF	TRBV19	TRBJ2-2	-
ASSRRDSVDQPQH	TRBV18	TRBJ1-5	-
ASSPPNRSYNEQF	TRBV18	TRBJ2-1	-
ASSSWTSGSYNEQF	TRBV7-9	TRBJ2-1	-
ASSLAAGTYEQY	TRBV5-1	TRBJ2-7	-
AWSGGWTGVSNQPQH	TRBV30	TRBJ1-5	-
ASSLGGLAGASSYEQY	TRBV5-1	TRBJ2-7	-
ASSPGLAGGYQETQY	TRBV7-9	TRBJ2-5	-
ASSQGTGPQH	TRBV4-3	TRBJ1-5	-
ASSFLGTGMDKNIQY	TRBV27	TRBJ2-4	-
ASGGQGRQPQH	TRBV16	TRBJ1-5	-
ATSRLTGRDEKLF	TRBV15	TRBJ1-4	once
ASSLEGFLSYEQY	TRBV7-8	TRBJ2-7	once
ASSRGLGGDEQY	TRBV6-5	TRBJ2-7	-
ASTIMGQGADYEQY	TRBV5-4	TRBJ2-7	few
ASSLSAASSYNEQF	TRBV27	TRBJ2-1	-
ASRGGGRYEQY	TRBV2	TRBJ2-7	-
ASSVDQRFTDTQY	TRBV9	TRBJ2-3	-
ASVQQVSNQPQH	TRBV6-1	TRBJ1-5	-
ASRTPAEHNEQF	TRBV19	TRBJ2-1	-
ASSGGRLYGYT	TRBV18	TRBJ1-2	-
ASTSLLNTGELF	TRBV10-2	TRBJ2-2	-
ASSYVPPNEQF	TRBV6-5	TRBJ2-1	-
ASSFRVIPVSYEQY	TRBV5-5	TRBJ2-7	-
ASSKGGMDTEAF	TRBV5-4	TRBJ1-1	-
ASNPTGRELMDTQY	TRBV19	TRBJ2-3	-
ASSDEGYTQY	TRBV6-4	TRBJ2-3	-
ASSLLPHSYGYT	TRBV11-2	TRBJ1-2	-
ASSYGQVRGVEQY	TRBV4-1	TRBJ2-7	-
ASSQDAFLRRGLFQETQY	TRBV14	TRBJ2-5	few
ASSLTGENTEAF	TRBV6-1	TRBJ1-1	once